The next 20 T cell receptor beta chains were all read from a single sample in a study of response to subunit inactivated influenza vaccine. TCRdb re-called the RT-PCR reads with MiXCR, one entry per CDR3 protein. The sample shows 490,000 or so distinct CDR3 sequences, less than 8% of them seen only once. Here the sequenced sample was PBMCs from blood, taken 23 to 25 months after vaccination. Receptors were obtained from a man aged 45 to 70 who received an inactivated influenza vaccine.

The sample holds a few counts of this clonotype. The chain recombines TRBV5-1 with TRBJ1-2; D remains unclear. V was cut by 4 bases and J by 2 bases, with 9 bases left in between. Germline V CDR1 and CDR2: SGHRS, YFSETQ. The length of the CDR3 is 13 residues. The CDR3 here is CASSESQNYGYTF. The CDR3 nucleotides read TGCGCCAGCAGCGAAAGCCAGAACTATGGCTACACCTTC.

The chain joins TRBV20-1 to TRBJ1-6; weak D call: TRBD1 (6 bases). The CDR3 is made up of 15 amino acids. Germline-derived CDR1 and CDR2 are DFQATT and SNEGSKA (reference sequence). V was shortened by 3 bases and J by 7 bases, with 16 bases between the two germline ends. DNA of the CDR3: TGCAGTGCTAGGGCATCCACAGGGACGAATTCACCCCTCCACTTT. Encoded protein: CSARASTGTNSPLHF.

In its sample, this clonotype was seen many times. The chain joins TRBV2 to TRBJ1-1; 8 bases line up with TRBD1. The germline CDR1 and CDR2 sequences are SNHLY and FYNNEI. The CDR3 contains 15 residues. The V gene end was trimmed by 10 bases and the J gene end by 6 bases; junction bases not matched to a gene: 16. The CDR3 DNA is TGTGCCAACGACCGGGCACAGGGGGGTTTCGCTGAAGCTTTCTTT. As protein: CANDRAQGGFAEAFF.

Many counts were recorded for this clonotype. The chain links TRBV14 to TRBJ2-1, with 7 bases that match TRBD2. Per germline, CDR1 SGHDN and CDR2 FVKESK. With V trimmed by 5 bases and J by 7 bases, 2 bases remained unmatched. This CDR3 comprises 12 residues. In nucleotides, the CDR3 is TGTGCCAGCAGCGGCGGGGGAAATGAGCAGTTCTTC. Its protein is CASSGGGNEQFF.

This chain links TRBV3-1 with TRBJ2-1, with 7 bases matching TRBD2. V lost 1 base and J lost 9; bases outside the gene matches: 9. Germline V gene data show CDR1 as LGHDT and CDR2 as YNNKEL (reference sequence). This CDR3 region has 15 residues. DNA of the CDR3: TGTGCCAGCAGCCAAGTTGCGGGAGTTGTGGGTGAGCAGTTCTTC. This sequence encodes CASSQVAGVVGEQFF.

This clonotype was recorded many times. The chain's CDR3 is CASSVLTGGVIDEQYF. The DNA for the CDR3 is TGTGCCAGCAGCGTCCTGACAGGGGGCGTCATCGACGAGCAGTACTTC. V and J are TRBV7-6 and TRBJ2-7; 10 bases align to TRBD1. The CDR3 loop spans 16 amino acids. Germline values: CDR1 SGHVS, CDR2 FNYEAQ. Trimming at V came to 5 bases and at J to 5 bases, leaving 12 bases not matched to a gene. Supplemented by reference TRBV7-6 and TRBJ2-7, the full variable domain reads GAGVSQSPRYKVTKRGQDVALRCDPISGHVSLYWYRQALGQGPEFLTYFNYEAQQDKSGLPNDRFSAERPEGSISTLTIQRTEQRDSAMYRCASSVLTGGVIDEQYFGPGTRLTVT.

This clonotype turned up a few times. This chain links TRBV7-2 with TRBJ2-2; D is unresolved. The CDR3 length is 13 residues. Germline CDR1 SGHTA, CDR2 FQGNSA. Trimming left V 7 bases short and J 5 bases short, with 11 bases between. The CDR3 sequence: CASNPQTTGELFF. The CDR3 DNA is TGTGCCAGCAACCCACAAACTACCGGGGAGCTGTTTTTT.

This clonotype has more than one count but fewer than ten. This sequence joins TRBV5-1 and TRBJ2-5, with TRBD1 matching 8 bases. The length of the CDR3 is 14 residues. CDR1 and CDR2 from the germline V gene are SGHRS and YFSETQ. V lost 4 bases to trimming and J lost 2 bases; unmatched junction nucleotides: 4. Here the CDR3 reads CASSIGTGQETQYF. In DNA form, the CDR3 reads TGCGCCAGCAGCATCGGGACAGGACAAGAGACCCAGTACTTC.

This clonotype came up many times. The chain joins TRBV20-1 to TRBJ1-2; tentatively, D is TRBD1 (5 bases). Per the germline V gene, CDR1 is DFQATT and CDR2 is SNEGSKA (reference sequence). Trimming took off 0 bases at V and 13 bases at J, with 15 bases between the two ends. The length of the CDR3 is 12 residues. CDR3 region: CSARDPSEGCTF. Here the CDR3 DNA reads TGCAGTGCTAGAGATCCCTCGGAGGGGTGCACCTTC.

The chain recombines TRBV7-2 with TRBJ2-5; 8 positions match TRBD2. The CDR3 spans 15 residues. V gave up 5 bases and J gave up 3 bases; unmatched junction bases: 8. The germline V gene has CDR1 SGHTA and CDR2 FQGNSA. The CDR3 nucleotides read TGTGCCAGCAGCCGGCGACTAGCGCGAGAAGAGACCCAGTACTTC. Its protein is CASSRRLAREETQYF. The full variable domain, its missing parts supplied by reference TRBV7-2 and TRBJ2-5, is GAGVSQSPSNKVTEKGKDVELRCDPISGHTALYWYRQSLGQGLEFLIYFQGNSAPDKSGLPSDRFSAERTGGSVSTLTIQRTQQEDSAVYLCASSRRLAREETQYFGPGTRLLVL.

A few counts support this clonotype. V gene TRBV20-1 combines with J gene TRBJ1-2; tentatively, D is TRBD1 (6 bases). CDR1 DFQATT and CDR2 SNEGSKA come from the germline V gene (reference sequence). V dropped 0 bases and J dropped 5 bases, with 22 bases sitting between them. The CDR3 totals 17 residues. CDR3 in amino acids: CSARDAGGPWVLYGYTF. CDR3 DNA: TGCAGTGCTAGAGATGCGGGGGGGCCGTGGGTCCTTTATGGCTACACCTTC.

This clonotype was seen only a few times. The chain links TRBV4-3 to TRBJ2-7; a weak D match, TRBD2 (5 bases). Germline V CDR1 and CDR2: LGHNA, YSLEER. CDR3 length: 16 residues. The germline V and J ends were trimmed by 0 bases and 3 bases, with 15 bases remaining between them. The CDR3 sequence is CASSQDFESAGYEQYF. CDR3 bases: TGCGCCAGCAGCCAAGACTTTGAGAGCGCGGGCTACGAGCAGTACTTC.

The J gene is TRBJ2-5, the V gene TRBV5-6, with D perhaps TRBD2 (5 bases). The germline V and J ends were trimmed by 4 bases and 4 bases, with 14 bases remaining between them. The CDR3 sequence is 14 residues long. Germline V gives CDR1 SGHDT, CDR2 YYEEEE. The DNA for the CDR3 is TGTGCCAGCAGCCTAGAGGGTGAAGGAGAGACCCAGTACTTC. This translates into CASSLEGEGETQYF.

In this sample, this clonotype turned up a few times. The chain is built from TRBV27 and TRBJ2-1; 11 nucleotides align to TRBD2. Trimming removed 5 bases from V and 5 bases from J; junction bases left unmatched: 8. CDR3 length: 16 amino acids. Germline V gene sequence: CDR1 MNHEY, CDR2 SMNVEV (reference sequence). CDR3 nucleotide sequence: TGTGCCAGCAGTCGGAAGACTAGCGGGGCCAACAATGAGCAGTTCTTC. It codes for CASSRKTSGANNEQFF.

CDR3 coding DNA: TGCAGTGCTAGCCATCCGGGACCCGACCCCTCCAATGAGCAGTTCTTC. This codes for CSASHPGPDPSNEQFF. V usage is TRBV20-1 and J usage is TRBJ2-1; D is perhaps TRBD1 or TRBD2 (5 bases each). The germline V and J ends were trimmed by 3 bases and 6 bases, with 21 bases remaining between them. The germline gives CDR1 DFQATT, CDR2 SNEGSKA (reference sequence). The CDR3 loop spans 16 amino acids.

The V gene is TRBV15, the J gene TRBJ2-2, with 13 bases lining up with TRBD2. This CDR3 is 17 amino acids long. Losses at the gene ends were 4 bases for V and 4 bases for J; bases not matched to a gene: 6. The germline CDR1 and CDR2 sequences are LNHNV and YYDKDF (reference sequence). DNA for the CDR3: TGTGCCACCAGCAAGGGACTAGCGGGACCAAGCACCGGGGAGCTGTTTTTT. Amino acid sequence: CATSKGLAGPSTGELFF. Filled out from reference TRBV15 and TRBJ2-2, the complete variable domain reads DAMVIQNPRYQVTQFGKPVTLSCSQTLNHNVMYWYQQKSSQAPKLLFHYYDKDFNNEADTPDNFQSRRPNTSFCFLDIRSPGLGDTAMYLCATSKGLAGPSTGELFFGEGSRLTVL.

This clonotype was counted a few times. The chain links TRBV20-1 to TRBJ2-5; no clear D gene. Germline CDR1 reads DFQATT; CDR2 reads SNEGSKA (reference sequence). The CDR3 spans 12 residues. Between the trimmed V and J ends, which lost 4 bases and 6 bases, there was a span of 12 bases. The CDR3 protein is CSATQMGKTQYF. CDR3 bases: TGCAGTGCTACCCAGATGGGGAAGACCCAGTACTTC.

Ten or more counts support this clonotype. The V call is TRBV20-1, the J call TRBJ1-2, with D maybe TRBD1 (6 bases). Trimming stripped 3 bases from V and 7 bases from J, with 15 bases between. CDR1 and CDR2 (germline): DFQATT, SNEGSKA (reference sequence). The CDR3 totals 13 residues. The CDR3 bases are TGCAGTGCTAGGACTACAGGGCCTAGTGGCTACACCTTC. The encoded protein is CSARTTGPSGYTF.

Only a few counts were recorded for this clonotype. The chain has TRBV5-6 and TRBJ2-5; 8 positions agree with TRBD2. Germline values: CDR1 SGHDT, CDR2 YYEEEE. The junction had 14 bases not matched to a gene; V was cut back by 1 base and J by 0 bases. The CDR3 has 19 amino acids. In DNA, the CDR3 is TGTGCCAGCAGCTTGAGGCTCACGGGGGGGCAGTTGAACCAAGAGACCCAGTACTTC. Protein product: CASSLRLTGGQLNQETQYF.

The V and J genes are TRBV10-3 and TRBJ2-7, with D possibly matching TRBD1 (6 bases). Deletions cut 2 bases from V and 1 base from J, with 9 bases between. Germline assignment: CDR1 ENHRY and CDR2 SYGVKD. This CDR3 is 14 amino acids long. CDR3 coding DNA: TGTGCCATCAGTGAGACACAGGGATCCTACGAGCAGTACTTC. Its translation: CAISETQGSYEQYF.